Listed below are T cell receptor beta chains from one sample, sequenced in a study of post-analysis software for immune sequencing data. MiXCR, run by TCRdb on the PCR reads, gives a single entry per CDR3 protein. This table has hundreds of thousands of distinct CDR3 sequences, roughly 40% appearing once. The source material was blood. These receptors were taken from a girl aged 10-17 years with multiple sclerosis. The CDR3 runs from the conserved cysteine through the conserved F or W. A D gene is named only where the DNA matches it firmly. For some rows the clone size is stated as once, few or many, or as a class when expanded; others skip it.

CAISGDRDETQYF,TGTGCCATCAGTGGCGACAGGGACGAGACCCAGTACTTC,TRBJ2-5,TRBD1,few,TRBV10-3,13
CASSLVPPDRRDDYEQYF,TGTGCCAGCAGCTTAGTACCTCCGGACAGGCGAGACGACTACGAGCAGTACTTC,TRBJ2-7,TRBD1,few,TRBV7-8,18
CAVSESETQYF,TGTGCCGTCAGTGAGAGTGAGACCCAGTACTTC,TRBJ2-5,.,.,TRBV10-3,11
CASSLLGQGRYNEQFF,TGTGCCAGCAGCTTACTGGGACAGGGTCGGTACAATGAGCAGTTCTTC,TRBJ2-1,TRBD1,.,TRBV7-8,16
CASTSRQLDEQYF,TGTGCCAGCACCAGCCGACAGCTTGACGAGCAGTACTTC,TRBJ2-7,.,.,TRBV28,13
CSARAGGGGLYNEQFF,TGCAGTGCTCGGGCAGGGGGTGGCGGGCTCTACAATGAGCAGTTCTTC,TRBJ2-1,TRBD1,few,TRBV20-1,16
CASSQWDRGFISGANVLTF,TGTGCCAGCAGCCAATGGGACAGGGGTTTCATCTCTGGGGCCAACGTCCTGACTTTC,TRBJ2-6,TRBD1,few,TRBV3-1,19
CASSDGDGETEKETQYF,TGTGCCAGCAGCGATGGGGACGGCGAAACAGAAAAAGAGACCCAGTACTTC,TRBJ2-5,.,few,TRBV9,17
CASRESRGEQYF,TGCGCCAGCAGAGAGTCAAGGGGTGAGCAGTACTTC,TRBJ2-7,.,.,TRBV5-1,12
CASRPGYNEQFF,TGCGCCAGCAGACCGGGGTACAATGAGCAGTTCTTC,TRBJ2-1,.,.,TRBV10-2,12
CASSYSGQGAFF,TGTGCCAGCAGTTACTCGGGTCAGGGGGCTTTCTTT,TRBJ1-1,.,few,TRBV6-6,12
CASSRTSGSIDTQYF,TGTGCCAGCAGCCGGACTAGCGGGAGCATAGATACGCAGTATTTT,TRBJ2-3,TRBD2,.,TRBV2,15
CASSLQAAGELFF,TGTGCCAGCAGTTTGCAGGCGGCCGGGGAGCTGTTTTTT,TRBJ2-2,.,.,TRBV12-3/TRBV12-4,13
CATKGLAGPYNEQYF,TGTGCCACCAAGGGGCTAGCGGGACCGTACAATGAGCAGTACTTC,TRBJ2-7,TRBD2,.,TRBV12-3/TRBV12-4,15
CASSLSLPGGRASYEQYF,TGTGCCAGCAGCTTATCGTTGCCAGGCGGCCGTGCATCCTACGAGCAGTACTTC,TRBJ2-7,.,.,TRBV11-3,18
CSAPTGGDPQETQYF,TGCAGTGCCCCTACTGGCGGGGACCCCCAAGAGACCCAGTACTTC,TRBJ2-5,.,.,TRBV20-1,15
CAIRRANSPLHF,TGTGCCATCAGGAGGGCTAATTCACCCCTCCACTTT,TRBJ1-6,.,few,TRBV10-3,12
CASSRDRGRWNQPQHF,TGTGCCAGCAGCCGGGACAGGGGGCGTTGGAATCAGCCCCAGCATTTT,TRBJ1-5,TRBD1,.,TRBV12-3/TRBV12-4,16
CASSLAARGEGTDTQYF,TGCGCCAGCAGCTTGGCTGCGCGGGGGGAAGGCACAGATACGCAGTATTTT,TRBJ2-3,TRBD2,.,TRBV5-1,17
CSVIEDRAGYTF,TGCAGCGTTATCGAGGACAGGGCTGGCTACACCTTC,TRBJ1-2,TRBD1,few,TRBV29-1,12